These T cell receptor beta chains were read from a single sample in a study of OX40 agonist ivuxolimab in advanced cancers. Clones were sequenced by immunoSEQ multiplex PCR, and TCRdb holds only the in-frame ones, with some missing. The profile shows 70,000 or so clones, approximately 91% of them singletons. Material: CD4+ or CD8+ T cells sorted from blood, obtained in a trial of the OX40 agonist ivuxolimab. The receptors derive from an adult with an advanced solid tumor such as melanoma, head and neck, liver or kidney cancer. The CDR3 runs from the conserved cysteine through the conserved F or W. Fields, in order: clone size, D gene, J gene, V gene, CDR3 protein, CDR3 DNA. The D gene is left open where the match is weak. Clone size is not always given. Where it is, it says once, few, many or a class for expanded clones.

abundance: NA
d_gene: NA
j_gene: TRBJ2-2
v_gene: TRBV7-9
CDR3aa: CASSLIAGNTGELFF
CDR3nt: TGTGCCAGCAGCTTAATCGCAGGGAACACCGGGGAGCTGTTTTTT

abundance: NA
d_gene: NA
j_gene: TRBJ2-1
v_gene: TRBV7-9
CDR3aa: CASSTPGGVYNEQFF
CDR3nt: TGTGCCAGCAGCACCCCCGGCGGGGTATACAATGAGCAGTTCTTC

abundance: NA
d_gene: NA
j_gene: TRBJ2-7
v_gene: TRBV5-1
CDR3aa: CASSQSTAPYEQYF
CDR3nt: TGCGCCAGCAGCCAGTCGACAGCCCCCTACGAGCAGTACTTC

abundance: NA
d_gene: NA
j_gene: TRBJ1-3
v_gene: TRBV10-2
CDR3aa: CASSVSTREGNTIYF
CDR3nt: TGCGCCAGCAGTGTTTCAACCAGGGAGGGAAACACCATATATTTT

abundance: NA
d_gene: TRBD1
j_gene: TRBJ2-2
v_gene: TRBV13
CDR3aa: CASSNTGDTGELFF
CDR3nt: TGTGCCAGCAGCAATACAGGGGACACCGGGGAGCTGTTTTTT

abundance: once
d_gene: TRBD1
j_gene: TRBJ2-7
v_gene: TRBV7-2
CDR3aa: CASSTGPRGEQYF
CDR3nt: TGTGCCAGCAGCACCGGACCCAGGGGGGAGCAGTACTTC

abundance: NA
d_gene: NA
j_gene: TRBJ1-3
v_gene: TRBV4-3
CDR3aa: CASSQEGEGTGNTIYF
CDR3nt: TGCGCCAGCAGCCAAGAAGGGGAAGGGACTGGGAACACCATATATTTT

abundance: NA
d_gene: NA
j_gene: TRBJ2-6
v_gene: TRBV6-6
CDR3aa: CASSYLGGANVLTF
CDR3nt: TGTGCCAGCAGTTACCTAGGTGGGGCCAACGTCCTGACTTTC

abundance: NA
d_gene: NA
j_gene: TRBJ1-5
v_gene: TRBV11-2
CDR3aa: CASSLVFSRVRDQPQHF
CDR3nt: TGTGCCAGCAGCTTAGTTTTCAGCAGGGTACGGGATCAGCCCCAGCATTTT

abundance: NA
d_gene: TRBD2
j_gene: TRBJ2-3
v_gene: TRBV7-2
CDR3aa: CASSARLAGGPSTDTQYF
CDR3nt: TGTGCCAGCAGCGCGCGACTAGCGGGAGGCCCTAGCACAGATACGCAGTATTTT

abundance: NA
d_gene: NA
j_gene: TRBJ1-4
v_gene: TRBV7-8
CDR3aa: CASSPGVAANEKLFF
CDR3nt: TGTGCCAGCAGTCCGGGGGTGGCGGCCAATGAAAAACTGTTTTTT

abundance: NA
d_gene: NA
j_gene: TRBJ1-5
v_gene: TRBV4-2
CDR3aa: CASSQDNNQPQHF
CDR3nt: TGTGCCAGCAGCCAAGATAACAATCAGCCCCAGCATTTT

abundance: NA
d_gene: TRBD2
j_gene: TRBJ2-1
v_gene: TRBV6-5
CDR3aa: CANIPLAGVRYEQFF
CDR3nt: TGTGCCAACATCCCACTAGCGGGAGTACGTTACGAGCAGTTCTTC

abundance: once
d_gene: NA
j_gene: TRBJ2-1
v_gene: TRBV11-2
CDR3aa: CASSYIDGSRKGNEQFF
CDR3nt: TGTGCCAGCAGCTACATCGACGGGTCCCGAAAGGGCAATGAGCAGTTCTTC

abundance: NA
d_gene: NA
j_gene: TRBJ2-7
v_gene: TRBV9
CDR3aa: CASRQVHLSYEQYF
CDR3nt: TGTGCCAGCAGGCAGGTCCATCTCTCCTACGAGCAGTACTTC

abundance: NA
d_gene: TRBD2
j_gene: TRBJ2-7
v_gene: TRBV4-2
CDR3aa: CASSQDLAGGYEQYF
CDR3nt: TGTGCCAGCAGCCAAGACCTAGCGGGAGGCTACGAGCAGTACTTC

abundance: few
d_gene: NA
j_gene: TRBJ1-1
v_gene: TRBV5-1
CDR3aa: CASSFTAAEAFF
CDR3nt: TGCGCCAGCAGCTTCACAGCGGCTGAAGCTTTCTTT

abundance: NA
d_gene: NA
j_gene: TRBJ1-1
v_gene: TRBV6-6
CDR3aa: CASSYSFSGNTEAFF
CDR3nt: TGTGCCAGCAGTTACTCGTTTTCAGGGAACACTGAAGCTTTCTTT

abundance: NA
d_gene: NA
j_gene: TRBJ2-1
v_gene: TRBV27
CDR3aa: CASSLVSSYNEQFF
CDR3nt: TGTGCCAGCAGTTTAGTGAGCTCCTACAATGAGCAGTTCTTC

abundance: NA
d_gene: NA
j_gene: TRBJ1-4
v_gene: TRBV7-8
CDR3aa: CASSLALHESKLFF
CDR3nt: TGTGCCAGCAGCTTAGCGCTCCACGAATCGAAACTGTTTTTT

abundance: NA
d_gene: TRBD2
j_gene: TRBJ2-7
v_gene: TRBV5-4
CDR3aa: CASSFGTSGVEYF
CDR3nt: TGTGCCAGCAGCTTCGGGACTAGCGGGGTTGAGTACTTC

abundance: NA
d_gene: NA
j_gene: TRBJ1-1
v_gene: TRBV4-1
CDR3aa: CASSQRRGGTEAFF
CDR3nt: TGCGCCAGCAGCCAACGCAGGGGCGGCACTGAAGCTTTCTTT

abundance: NA
d_gene: TRBD2
j_gene: TRBJ2-5
v_gene: TRBV7-8
CDR3aa: CASSPDEREQETQYF
CDR3nt: TGTGCCAGCAGCCCCGATGAGCGGGAGCAAGAGACCCAGTACTTC

abundance: once
d_gene: TRBD2
j_gene: TRBJ2-7
v_gene: TRBV27
CDR3aa: CASSWTSGRARYEQYF
CDR3nt: TGTGCCAGCAGTTGGACTAGCGGGAGGGCCAGGTACGAGCAGTACTTC

abundance: NA
d_gene: NA
j_gene: TRBJ2-2
v_gene: TRBV27
CDR3aa: CASYSQGRRTGELFF
CDR3nt: TGTGCCAGCTATAGTCAGGGGAGACGCACCGGGGAGCTGTTTTTT

abundance: NA
d_gene: TRBD1
j_gene: TRBJ1-1
v_gene: TRBV7-3
CDR3aa: CASSPGQGYTEAFF
CDR3nt: TGTGCCAGCAGCCCGGGACAGGGGTACACTGAAGCTTTCTTT

abundance: NA
d_gene: TRBD2
j_gene: TRBJ2-2
v_gene: TRBV5-6
CDR3aa: CASSHGLARTGELFF
CDR3nt: TGTGCCAGCAGCCACGGACTAGCGAGAACCGGGGAGCTGTTTTTT

abundance: NA
d_gene: NA
j_gene: TRBJ1-2
v_gene: TRBV7-9
CDR3aa: CASSPLLVIPNYGYTF
CDR3nt: TGTGCCAGCAGCCCGCTTTTAGTAATCCCTAACTATGGCTACACCTTC

abundance: NA
d_gene: NA
j_gene: TRBJ2-7
v_gene: TRBV5-1
CDR3aa: CASSLGGVEQYF
CDR3nt: TGCGCCAGCAGCTTAGGAGGGGTCGAGCAGTACTTC

abundance: NA
d_gene: TRBD1
j_gene: TRBJ1-5
v_gene: TRBV30
CDR3aa: CAWTSGGGNQPQHF
CDR3nt: TGTGCCTGGACCTCAGGGGGCGGCAATCAGCCCCAGCATTTT

abundance: NA
d_gene: NA
j_gene: TRBJ2-7
v_gene: TRBV4-3
CDR3aa: CASSPRDNSYEQYF
CDR3nt: TGCGCCAGCAGCCCCCGGGACAACTCCTACGAGCAGTACTTC

abundance: NA
d_gene: NA
j_gene: TRBJ2-5
v_gene: TRBV13
CDR3aa: CASSLRAYGSGETQYF
CDR3nt: TGTGCCAGCAGCTTAAGGGCTTACGGGAGTGGGGAGACCCAGTACTTC

abundance: NA
d_gene: TRBD2
j_gene: TRBJ2-1
v_gene: TRBV4-1
CDR3aa: CASSPGTSGSSYDEQFF
CDR3nt: TGCGCCAGCAGCCCGGGGACTAGCGGGAGTTCCTATGATGAGCAGTTCTTC

abundance: NA
d_gene: NA
j_gene: TRBJ1-1
v_gene: TRBV4-2
CDR3aa: CASSQDPGGATEAFF
CDR3nt: TGTGCCAGCAGCCAAGATCCGGGGGGGGCGACTGAAGCTTTCTTT

abundance: NA
d_gene: NA
j_gene: TRBJ2-7
v_gene: TRBV6-5
CDR3aa: CASSYSPESGEQYF
CDR3nt: TGTGCCAGCAGTTACTCGCCTGAATCGGGGGAGCAGTACTTC

abundance: few
d_gene: NA
j_gene: TRBJ1-5
v_gene: TRBV30
CDR3aa: CACGGEGNQPQHF
CDR3nt: TGTGCCTGTGGGGGAGAGGGCAATCAGCCCCAGCATTTT

abundance: NA
d_gene: TRBD1
j_gene: TRBJ1-1
v_gene: TRBV9
CDR3aa: CASSPQQGVSTEAFF
CDR3nt: TGTGCCAGCAGCCCCCAACAGGGGGTTAGCACTGAAGCTTTCTTT

abundance: NA
d_gene: NA
j_gene: TRBJ2-3
v_gene: TRBV28
CDR3aa: CASSLGDTQYF
CDR3nt: TGTGCCAGCAGTTTGGGGGATACGCAGTATTTT

abundance: once
d_gene: NA
j_gene: TRBJ2-7
v_gene: TRBV7-3
CDR3aa: CASSLNRGEQYF
CDR3nt: TGTGCCAGCAGCTTAAATCGGGGCGAGCAGTACTTC

abundance: NA
d_gene: NA
j_gene: TRBJ2-5
v_gene: TRBV27
CDR3aa: CASSPPGQETQYF
CDR3nt: TGTGCCAGCAGTCCCCCGGGACAAGAGACCCAGTACTTC

abundance: NA
d_gene: NA
j_gene: TRBJ2-2
v_gene: TRBV21-1
CDR3aa: CACSRRETRQGKYTGELFF
CDR3nt: TGTGCCTGCTCGAGAAGGGAAACTCGGCAGGGCAAATACACCGGGGAGCTGTTTTTT

abundance: NA
d_gene: TRBD1
j_gene: TRBJ2-1
v_gene: TRBV7-3
CDR3aa: CASSPRQGLRDEQFF
CDR3nt: TGTGCCAGCAGCCCCCGACAGGGGTTGAGGGATGAGCAGTTCTTC

abundance: NA
d_gene: NA
j_gene: TRBJ1-5
v_gene: TRBV27
CDR3aa: CASSLSGGNQPQHF
CDR3nt: TGTGCCAGCAGTTTATCAGGGGGCAATCAGCCCCAGCATTTT

abundance: NA
d_gene: TRBD1
j_gene: TRBJ2-3
v_gene: TRBV4-1
CDR3aa: CASSQVQGVDTQYF
CDR3nt: TGCGCCAGCAGCCAAGTACAGGGGGTCGATACGCAGTATTTT

abundance: NA
d_gene: NA
j_gene: TRBJ1-5
v_gene: TRBV19
CDR3aa: CASSIQALTNQPQHF
CDR3nt: TGTGCCAGTAGTATCCAGGCTCTCACCAATCAGCCCCAGCATTTT

abundance: NA
d_gene: TRBD1
j_gene: TRBJ2-7
v_gene: TRBV11-3
CDR3aa: CASSLAGDRSYEQYF
CDR3nt: TGTGCCAGCAGCTTAGCAGGGGACAGGTCCTACGAGCAGTACTTC

abundance: NA
d_gene: TRBD2
j_gene: TRBJ2-1
v_gene: TRBV5-4
CDR3aa: CASSHLAGGPYNEQFF
CDR3nt: TGTGCCAGCAGCCATTTAGCGGGGGGGCCCTACAATGAGCAGTTCTTC

abundance: NA
d_gene: NA
j_gene: TRBJ1-1
v_gene: TRBV4-1
CDR3aa: CASSQGRGQGHFLRTEAFF
CDR3nt: TGCGCCAGCAGCCAAGGACGAGGGCAGGGACATTTCCTGAGGACTGAAGCTTTCTTT

abundance: NA
d_gene: NA
j_gene: TRBJ2-2
v_gene: TRBV9
CDR3aa: CASSPDDTGELFF
CDR3nt: TGTGCCAGCAGCCCAGACGACACCGGGGAGCTGTTTTTT

abundance: NA
d_gene: TRBD1
j_gene: TRBJ1-4
v_gene: TRBV4-2
CDR3aa: CASSLDRDRSEKLFF
CDR3nt: TGTGCCAGCAGTCTGGACCGGGACAGGAGTGAAAAACTGTTTTTT

abundance: NA
d_gene: NA
j_gene: TRBJ2-3
v_gene: TRBV7-9
CDR3aa: CASSLGVMVATDTQYF
CDR3nt: TGTGCCAGCAGCTTAGGGGTGATGGTGGCCACAGATACGCAGTATTTT

abundance: few
d_gene: NA
j_gene: TRBJ1-2
v_gene: TRBV4-2
CDR3aa: CASSQEGTASNYGYTF
CDR3nt: TGTGCCAGCAGCCAAGAGGGGACGGCCTCTAACTATGGCTACACCTTC

abundance: once
d_gene: NA
j_gene: TRBJ1-4
v_gene: TRBV19
CDR3aa: CASSTPGLRQEKLFF
CDR3nt: TGTGCCAGTAGTACCCCGGGACTGCGGCAAGAAAAACTGTTTTTT

abundance: once
d_gene: TRBD2
j_gene: TRBJ2-7
v_gene: TRBV11-2
CDR3aa: CASSLVPAGNEQYF
CDR3nt: TGTGCCAGCAGCTTAGTCCCAGCGGGGAACGAGCAGTACTTC

abundance: NA
d_gene: NA
j_gene: TRBJ2-2
v_gene: TRBV10-3
CDR3aa: CATGTSNTGELFF
CDR3nt: TGTGCCACCGGGACATCGAACACCGGGGAGCTGTTTTTT

abundance: NA
d_gene: NA
j_gene: TRBJ2-5
v_gene: TRBV15
CDR3aa: CATSKGVDETQYF
CDR3nt: TGTGCCACCAGCAAGGGGGTCGATGAGACCCAGTACTTC

abundance: once
d_gene: NA
j_gene: TRBJ1-5
v_gene: TRBV11-2
CDR3aa: CASKGEGNQPQHF
CDR3nt: TGTGCCAGCAAGGGGGAGGGCAATCAGCCCCAGCATTTT

abundance: once
d_gene: TRBD2
j_gene: TRBJ2-1
v_gene: TRBV4-2
CDR3aa: CASSQGSLAEHNEQFF
CDR3nt: TGTGCCAGCAGCCAAGGGAGCCTAGCGGAACACAATGAGCAGTTCTTC